The 30 T cell receptor beta chains listed next were all sequenced from one sample in a study of regulatory T cells in long-lasting Graves disease. Specified time point: newly diagnosed GD, antithyroid drugs for less than 3 months. PBMCs provided the RNA from which the TCR library was made. Both iRepertoire HTBI primers and Arm-PCR of CDR3 regions were used to build the TCR beta libraries. TCRdb reprocessed the multiplex PCR reads via MiXCR and lists one record per CDR3 protein. This table holds more than 300,000 distinct CDR3 sequences, roughly a sixth found once. Sequenced material: peripheral blood mononuclear cells (PBMCs), taken at new diagnosis, from a patient treated with antithyroid drugs. The source is a female donor with Graves disease.

The chain carries TRBV27 and TRBJ1-5; TRBD1 agrees at 8 bases. This CDR3 contains 16 residues. CDR1 MNHEY and CDR2 SMNVEV come from the germline V gene (reference sequence). V dropped 3 bases and J dropped 6; count of bases not matched to a gene: 10. CDR3 loop: CASSFVMQGASQPQHF. The DNA of the CDR3 is TGTGCCAGCAGTTTCGTGATGCAGGGGGCGAGTCAGCCCCAGCATTTT.

This clonotype appeared many times. The DNA of the CDR3 is TGTGCCACCAGTGATATTCAAGGACTAGCGGGGAGCACAGATACGCAGTATTTT. It codes for CATSDIQGLAGSTDTQYF. The rearrangement links TRBV24-1 to TRBJ2-3; 12 bases line up with TRBD2. The CDR3 consists of 18 residues. Germline-derived CDR1 and CDR2 are KGHDR and SFDVKD. V lost 3 bases and J lost 0; bases outside the gene matches: 6.

This clonotype was detected ten times or more. The chain has TRBV11-2 and TRBJ1-2; maybe TRBD1 (5 bases). CDR1 SGHAT and CDR2 FQNNGV come from the germline V gene. Trimming cost V 3 bases and J 6 bases, with 11 bases left between them. The CDR3 contains 13 residues. The DNA of the CDR3 is TGTGCCAGCAGCTTCGGGCAGGGAAATGGCTACACCTTC. As protein: CASSFGQGNGYTF.

This clonotype showed up many times. The rearrangement uses TRBV2 and TRBJ1-1; D gene uncertain. The germline CDR1 and CDR2 sequences are SNHLY and FYNNEI. This CDR3 comprises 15 residues. V was trimmed by 4 bases and J by 1 base, leaving 13 bases between them. The CDR3 here is CASSASVFWNTEAFF. CDR3 nucleotide sequence: TGTGCCAGCAGTGCCTCAGTGTTCTGGAACACTGAAGCTTTCTTT.

The table lists this clonotype with many counts. The chain is built from TRBV12-3 or TRBV12-4 and TRBJ2-5, with D unresolved. The CDR3 length is 13 residues. Trimming took 1 base from V and 4 from J, leaving 7 bases between them. CDR3 bases: TGTGCCAGCAGTTTAGGGTCGGTAGAGACCCAGTACTTC. Amino acids: CASSLGSVETQYF.

A few counts support this clonotype. The chain combines TRBV30 with TRBJ2-7; TRBD1 agrees at 10 bases. Per the germline V gene, CDR1 is GTSNPN and CDR2 is SVGIG (reference sequence). V gave up 3 bases and J gave up 2 bases; unmatched junction bases: 4. The CDR3 totals 14 residues. In DNA, the CDR3 is TGTGCCTGGAGGAGACAGGGGGCGACCTACGAGCAGTACTTC. Translation: CAWRRQGATYEQYF.

This clonotype was recorded a few times. The rearrangement uses TRBV6-2 or TRBV6-3 and TRBJ1-6; D is unresolved. Trimming removed 6 bases at V and 5 bases at J, with 8 bases between. The CDR3 covers 13 residues. Looked up from germline, CDR1 is MNHEY and CDR2 is SVGEGT. The CDR3 region has the DNA TGTGCCAGCAGACGAGCGGATAATTCACCCCTCCACTTT. It specifies CASRRADNSPLHF.

This clonotype has a count of ten or more. This rearrangement joins TRBV7-3 to TRBJ2-5, with TRBD2 identical over 7 bases. The germline V gene encodes CDR1 SGHTA and CDR2 FQGTGA. Trimming removed 5 bases from V and 5 bases from J; junction bases left unmatched: 11. This CDR3 region has 15 residues. This CDR3 reads CASSRVSGAPETQYF. CDR3 sequence (DNA): TGTGCCAGCAGCCGCGTGAGCGGGGCTCCCGAGACCCAGTACTTC. Full variable domain (outside the CDR3, taken from reference TRBV7-3 and TRBJ2-5): GAGVSQTPSNKVTEKGKYVELRCDPISGHTALYWYRQSLGQGPEFLIYFQGTGAADDSGLPNDRFFAVRPEGSVSTLKIQRTERGDSAVYLCASSRVSGAPETQYFGPGTRLLVL.

This clonotype came up many times. The CDR3 bases are TGTGCCAGCAGCTTATACCATCGGACCGGGACTAGCGTCAATGAGCAGTTCTTC. Translation: CASSLYHRTGTSVNEQFF. The chain couples TRBV13 to TRBJ2-1; 10 bases fit TRBD2. The length of the CDR3 is 18 residues. The V segment lost 2 bases and the J segment 6 bases; nucleotides outside the gene matches: 13. Germline loops: CDR1 PRHDT, CDR2 FYEKMQ (reference sequence).

This clonotype has at least ten counts. This chain links TRBV20-1 with TRBJ2-1, with D perhaps TRBD1 or TRBD2 (6 bases each). The CDR3 has 15 residues. Between the trimmed V and J ends, which lost 0 bases and 4 bases, there was a span of 13 bases. Germline V lookup: CDR1 DFQATT, CDR2 SNEGSKA (reference sequence). CDR3 protein: CSARDLRGAYNEQFF. DNA for the CDR3: TGCAGTGCTAGAGATCTTAGGGGGGCTTACAATGAGCAGTTCTTC.

This clonotype was detected many times. The chain couples TRBV18 to TRBJ2-7; D may be TRBD2 (5 bases). Germline loops: CDR1 KGHSH, CDR2 LQKENI. Trimming removed 8 bases from V and 2 bases from J, with 16 bases in between. The CDR3 is made up of 14 amino acids. The DNA of the CDR3 is TGTGCCAGCAGTCCACGGACGGGAACCTACGAGCAGTACTTC. Residues: CASSPRTGTYEQYF.

This clonotype was recorded many times. V usage is TRBV3-1 and J usage is TRBJ1-2; tentatively, D is TRBD1 (5 bases). The CDR3 runs to 15 residues. Germline V gene data show CDR1 as LGHDT and CDR2 as YNNKEL (reference sequence). V lost 4 bases to trimming and J lost 3 bases, with 15 bases between them. In DNA, the CDR3 is TGTGCCAGCAGCCTAGGGACTGAGGAATACTATGGCTACACCTTC. Its translation is CASSLGTEEYYGYTF.

There are many counts of this clonotype. The junction shows a germline mismatch at one end, possibly a read error. The chain couples TRBV4-1 to TRBJ1-4; D may be TRBD1 (5 bases). The CDR3 covers 14 residues. The germline gives CDR1 MGHRA, CDR2 YSYEKL. CDR3 sequence (DNA): TGTGCCAGCAGCCAAGACGGACAAACAGAAAAACTGTTTTTT. It yields the protein CASSQDGQTEKLFF.

This clonotype has a count of ten or more. The chain links TRBV5-1 to TRBJ2-3; D may be TRBD2 (5 bases). Per the germline V gene, CDR1 is SGHRS and CDR2 is YFSETQ. The CDR3 totals 16 residues. Between the trimmed V and J ends, which lost 3 bases and 2 bases, there was a span of 16 bases. The CDR3 coding sequence is TGCGCCAGCAGCTGGCGGGCTTCCGCCGCCACAGATACGCAGTATTTT. This codes for CASSWRASAATDTQYF.

This clonotype was picked up many times. This sequence joins TRBV7-2 and TRBJ2-5; TRBD1 agrees at 9 bases. This CDR3 comprises 14 residues. With V trimmed by 7 bases and J by 1 base, 4 bases remained unmatched. Germline CDR1 reads SGHTA; CDR2 reads FQGNSA. This chain's CDR3 is CASNDRGVQETQYF. The CDR3 bases are TGTGCCAGCAACGACAGGGGGGTCCAAGAGACCCAGTACTTC.

This clonotype was detected many times. The CDR3 region is CASSLPAFRTAVEQFF. CDR3 coding DNA: TGTGCCAGCAGTTTACCCGCCTTCAGGACGGCCGTAGAGCAGTTCTTC. The chain joins TRBV28 to TRBJ2-1, with unresolved D. V lost 2 bases to trimming and J lost 10 bases, with 21 bases between them. The CDR3 has 16 amino acids. The germline CDR1 and CDR2 sequences are MDHEN and SYDVKM.

This clonotype has ten or more counts. CDR3 DNA sequence: TGCAGTGCTAAGAATCAGGGCTACGGCAATCAGCCCCAGCATTTT. Translating gives CSAKNQGYGNQPQHF. The rearrangement joins TRBV20-1 to TRBJ1-5; D possibly corresponds to TRBD1 (5 bases). The V end lost 4 bases, the J end lost 2 bases, and 15 bases lay between the germline ends. The CDR3 length is 15 residues. Germline V CDR1 and CDR2: DFQATT, SNEGSKA (reference sequence).

A note on this clonotype: Here the CDR3 omits its conserved ending phenylalanine or tryptophan, so a read error is the likely source. The rearrangement joins TRBV15 to TRBJ1-1, with D hard to call. Trimming removed 0 bases from V and 1 base from J, with 12 bases in between. There are 16 residues in the CDR3. Germline loops: CDR1 LNHNV, CDR2 YYDKDF (reference sequence). CDR3 sequence (DNA): TGTGCCACCAGCAGAGATCATGCAGCAAGGAACACTGAAGCTTTCCTT. Its translation is CATSRDHAARNTEAFL.

The J gene is TRBJ2-3, the V gene TRBV11-2, with TRBD2 identical over 9 bases. The ends lost 5 bases at V and 2 bases at J; junction bases unmatched: 11. The CDR3 length is 17 residues. Germline CDR1 and CDR2: SGHAT and FQNNGV. The CDR3, as DNA: TGTGCCAGCAGCCAAGATGGGGCGGGGGGGCTCACAGATACGCAGTATTTT. Protein product: CASSQDGAGGLTDTQYF.

This clonotype was detected many times. The rearrangement links TRBV5-6 to TRBJ2-7; 8 bases line up with TRBD2. Looked up from germline, CDR1 is SGHDT and CDR2 is YYEEEE. V shed 2 bases and J 2 bases; nucleotides not matched to a gene: 9. This CDR3 spans 16 amino acids. CDR3 sequence (DNA): TGTGCCAGCAGCTTCGGGGGGGGGCAGGGAGCCTACGAGCAGTACTTC. Translation: CASSFGGGQGAYEQYF.

In this sample, this clonotype turned up many times. The rearrangement uses TRBV20-1 and TRBJ2-1; 8 bases are a match to TRBD2. The CDR3 consists of 12 residues. Germline-derived CDR1 and CDR2 are DFQATT and SNEGSKA (reference sequence). The CDR3 DNA follows: TGCACGGGGGGGGGCTCCTACAATGAGCAGTTCTTC. This translates into CTGGGSYNEQFF.

In regard to this clonotype: A much larger clone lies a single base off, so this may be a read error. The rearrangement links TRBV24-1 to TRBJ2-1, with 7 bases fitting TRBD2. Germline loops: CDR1 KGHDR, CDR2 SFDVKD. V lost 4 bases to trimming and J lost 9 bases; unmatched junction nucleotides: 20. This CDR3 comprises 18 residues. CDR3 DNA: TGTGCCACCAGTGACTCGATCATAACTGGCGGGAGTGGCTTTGAGCAGTTCTTC. Translation: CATSDSIITGGSGFEQFF.

This clonotype was detected ten times or more. J is TRBJ2-5 and V is TRBV20-1; TRBD2 is a possible D gene (6 bases). Deletions cut 3 bases from V and 5 bases from J, with 16 bases between. The CDR3 runs 14 residues. The germline CDR1 and CDR2 sequences are DFQATT and SNEGSKA (reference sequence). The CDR3 DNA reads TGCAGTGCTAGTAACCGGGGGTGGAGGGAGACCCAGTACTTC. Protein product: CSASNRGWRETQYF.

This clonotype has just a few counts. Here the CDR3 reads CSASFRGYNEQFF. CDR3 DNA sequence: TGCAGTGCTAGTTTCAGGGGCTACAATGAGCAGTTCTTC. The chain employs TRBV20-1 and TRBJ2-1; the D gene is possibly TRBD1 (6 bases). Germline V gene sequence: CDR1 DFQATT, CDR2 SNEGSKA (reference sequence). Trimming stripped 3 bases from V and 3 bases from J, with 9 bases between. CDR3 length: 13 residues.

This clonotype has just a few counts. The chain has TRBV24-1 and TRBJ1-5, with D possibly being TRBD1 (5 bases). This CDR3 is 17 amino acids long. Germline lookup yields CDR1 KGHDR and CDR2 SFDVKD. V lost 4 bases to trimming and J lost 2 bases, with 17 bases between them. CDR3 coding DNA: TGTGCCACCAGTGACTCCTGGACACCGGGGGGCAATCAGCCCCAGCATTTT. Its translation is CATSDSWTPGGNQPQHF.

The chain combines TRBV5-1 with TRBJ2-1, with 15 bases that match TRBD2. V lost 5 bases to trimming and J lost 4 bases; unmatched junction nucleotides: 13. CDR3 length: 19 amino acids. The germline V gene encodes CDR1 SGHRS and CDR2 YFSETQ. The CDR3 is CASSHGRTSGRAGYNEQFF. Written as DNA, the CDR3 is TGCGCCAGCAGTCATGGTCGGACTAGCGGGAGGGCCGGGTACAATGAGCAGTTCTTC.

The rearrangement joins TRBV30 to TRBJ1-4, with D possibly TRBD1 on 5 matching bases. Germline V gene lookup returns CDR1 GTSNPN and CDR2 SVGIG (reference sequence). There are 16 residues in the CDR3. Trimming stripped 2 bases from V and 5 bases from J, with 18 bases between. CDR3 sequence (DNA): TGTGCCTGGAGTATGCCCGGGGCAGCGACCAATGAAAAACTGTTTTTT. The encoded protein is CAWSMPGAATNEKLFF.

This clonotype was counted at least ten times. The chain combines TRBV9 with TRBJ1-3, with D perhaps TRBD1 (5 bases). The CDR3 loop spans 15 amino acids. Per germline, CDR1 SGDLS and CDR2 YYNGEE. Trimming cost V 0 bases and J 4 bases, with 11 bases left between them. This CDR3 reads CASSVAGALGNTIYF. The CDR3 DNA is TGTGCCAGCAGCGTAGCTGGGGCTCTCGGAAACACCATATATTTT.

This clonotype was recorded at least ten times. The V call is TRBV28, the J call TRBJ1-1, with D unresolved. V lost 6 bases and J lost 4, with 12 bases in between. The CDR3 extends over 13 amino acids. The V gene's germline CDR1 is MDHEN and CDR2 SYDVKM. CDR3 DNA: TGTGCCAGCAGCACGCTATGGGGCACTGAAGCTTTCTTT. Translating it yields CASSTLWGTEAFF.

This clonotype was observed at least ten times. This chain connects TRBV3-1 to TRBJ1-6; D is unresolved. The CDR3 has 16 residues. The V gene's germline CDR1 is LGHDT and CDR2 YNNKEL (reference sequence). Trimming stripped 1 base from V and 5 bases from J, with 12 bases between. CDR3 DNA sequence: TGTGCCAGCAGCCAAGGCTCTGAGGGCGATAATTCACCCCTCCACTTT. It codes for CASSQGSEGDNSPLHF.